This T cell receptor (beta chain) was identified during a study of cytomegalovirus exposure and HLA in healthy donors. Study results and caveats: Specificity of a few CMV-associated chains for CMV antigens was verified in vitro. In a later analysis, CMV-associated beta chains were mostly HLA-associated, it appeared. Some public TCRs appeared in many individuals, while most sequences were rare.

For this clone: The antigen remains undetermined.

PCR amplification relied on 60 Vbeta primers (plus 13 Jbeta primers). Data came from immunoSEQ multiplex PCR; TCRdb stores just in-frame clones and leaves some out. The sample consists of roughly 200,000 clones, roughly 73% of them appearing once. The CDR3 spans 14 residues. In germline, CDR1 is MNHEY, CDR2 SVGAGI. V was pared by 4 bases and J by 5 bases, with 5 bases of the junction left unmatched. The V call is TRBV6-5, the J call TRBJ1-1, with 9 bases fitting TRBD1. This sequence was found in a woman between 25 and 40 years old in good health and CMV-seronegative. The source material was PBMCs. The CDR3 region has the DNA TGTGCCAGCAGTTTTGACAGGGGGGGTACTGAAGCTTTCTTT. Translating gives CASSFDRGGTEAFF.